A selection of T cell receptor beta chains follows, all from one sample in a study of T cell responses to AZD1222 COVID-19 vaccine. Using immunoSEQ multiplex PCR, the repertoire was profiled, and TCRdb retains in-frame clones only, with some absent. Of about 120,000 clones listed, 92% are singletons. Specimen: peripheral blood, collected 28 days after the second AZD1222 dose. All receptors come from an adult who received the AZD1222 COVID-19 vaccine. The CDR3 runs from the conserved cysteine through the conserved F or W. D genes are given only for firm matches. Some rows have no size entry. The others give once, few or many, or a class for an expanded clone.

v_call	d_call	clone_size	j_call	cdr3_aa	cdr3_nt
TRBV7-9	TRBD2	once	TRBJ2-7	CASSLGAIQFSGSYYEQYF	TGTGCCAGCAGCTTAGGAGCGATTCAATTTAGCGGGAGTTACTACGAGCAGTACTTC
TRBV3-1/TRBV3-2	-	-	TRBJ1-1	CASSQGAGVAFF	TGTGCCAGCAGCCAAGGAGCGGGGGTAGCTTTCTTT
TRBV7-2	-	-	TRBJ1-4	CASSLDLATRTNEKLFF	TGTGCCAGCAGCTTGGACCTTGCGACTCGCACTAATGAAAAACTGTTTTTT
TRBV5-5	-	-	TRBJ1-6	CASSLGGARSPLHF	TGTGCCAGCAGCTTGGGAGGGGCGCGTTCACCCCTCCACTTT
TRBV2	-	-	TRBJ2-7	CASSFSDRAYEQYF	TGTGCCAGCAGTTTTTCGGACAGAGCCTACGAGCAGTACTTC
TRBV7-9	-	-	TRBJ2-3	CASRVSSTDTQYF	TGTGCCAGCAGGGTCAGCAGCACAGATACGCAGTATTTT
TRBV12-3/TRBV12-4	-	-	TRBJ1-2	CASRLGEGYTF	TGTGCCAGCAGACTCGGGGAAGGCTACACCTTC
TRBV2	-	-	TRBJ2-7	CASRLANGALYEQYF	TGTGCCAGCCGTCTTGCGAACGGGGCGCTCTACGAGCAGTACTTC
TRBV4-1	-	once	TRBJ2-7	CASSQGDFPYEQYF	TGCGCCAGCAGCCAAGGCGACTTCCCTTACGAGCAGTACTTC
TRBV19	TRBD2	-	TRBJ2-2	CASLLPPGAGGNSGELFF	TGTGCCAGCCTACTCCCTCCCGGAGCGGGAGGAAATAGCGGGGAGCTGTTTTTT
TRBV7-2	-	-	TRBJ1-1	CASSYNPGPEAFF	TGTGCCAGCAGTTACAACCCCGGGCCTGAAGCTTTCTTT
TRBV10-3	TRBD1	-	TRBJ1-2	CAISESTWDRDGYTF	TGTGCCATCAGTGAGTCGACATGGGACAGAGATGGCTACACCTTC
TRBV2	-	medium-sized	TRBJ1-2	CASSASGYGYTF	TGTGCCAGCAGTGCCTCGGGATATGGCTACACCTTC
TRBV24-1	-	-	TRBJ2-3	CATSNAATQYF	TGTGCCACCAGCAACGCAGCTACGCAGTATTTT
TRBV28	-	-	TRBJ1-2	CASWNNYGYTF	TGTGCCAGCTGGAATAACTATGGCTACACCTTC
TRBV7-9	-	-	TRBJ2-3	CASSLASGDTQYF	TGTGCCAGCAGCTTAGCGTCGGGAGATACGCAGTATTTT
TRBV12-3/TRBV12-4	-	-	TRBJ1-5	CASSFFNQPQHF	TGTGCCAGCAGTTTTTTTAATCAGCCCCAGCATTTT
TRBV29-1	-	-	TRBJ1-1	CSVREFAEAFF	TGCAGCGTCCGGGAGTTTGCGGAAGCTTTCTTT
TRBV28	-	-	TRBJ1-6	CASSLGFINSPLHF	TGTGCCAGCAGTTTAGGCTTTATTAATTCACCCCTCCACTTT
TRBV6-5	-	-	TRBJ1-2	CASKLANYGYTF	TGTGCCAGCAAACTAGCTAACTATGGCTACACCTTC
TRBV27	-	-	TRBJ2-7	CASSLRDSYYEQYF	TGTGCCAGCAGTTTACGTGACAGCTACTACGAGCAGTACTTC
TRBV6-5	-	-	TRBJ1-1	CASSYGVANTEAFF	TGTGCCAGCAGTTACGGGGTTGCGAACACTGAAGCTTTCTTT
TRBV19	-	-	TRBJ2-5	CASSIGALAKGETQYF	TGTGCCAGTAGTATAGGCGCCCTTGCAAAGGGAGAGACCCAGTACTTC
TRBV2	-	-	TRBJ1-2	CASSEGLNYGYTF	TGTGCCAGCAGTGAAGGACTTAACTATGGCTACACCTTC
TRBV20-1	-	-	TRBJ2-5	CSASGGKETQYF	TGCAGTGCTAGTGGGGGGAAAGAGACCCAGTACTTC
TRBV3-1/TRBV3-2	-	-	TRBJ2-1	CASSQDTRNSRRNEQFF	TGTGCCAGCAGCCAAGATACCCGAAACTCGAGACGCAATGAGCAGTTCTTC
TRBV3-1/TRBV3-2	TRBD1	-	TRBJ1-4	CASSHPTGAEATNEKLFF	TGTGCCAGCAGCCATCCAACAGGGGCGGAAGCAACTAATGAAAAACTGTTTTTT
TRBV20-1	TRBD1	once	TRBJ2-7	CSASGTGVVLSDEQYF	TGCAGTGCTAGTGGGACAGGGGTGGTTCTTTCGGACGAGCAGTACTTC
TRBV2	-	-	TRBJ2-1	CASSVLEFNEQFF	TGTGCCAGCAGCGTTCTAGAGTTCAATGAGCAGTTCTTC
TRBV6-4	-	-	TRBJ1-2	CASSDLSGGYTF	TGTGCCAGCAGTGACCTCTCCGGGGGCTACACCTTC
TRBV5-1	-	-	TRBJ2-1	CASSSGLSYNEQFF	TGCGCCAGCAGCAGCGGGTTGTCCTACAATGAGCAGTTCTTC
TRBV12-3/TRBV12-4	-	-	TRBJ2-1	CASSFNIDDEQFF	TGTGCCAGCAGTTTTAACATAGACGATGAGCAGTTCTTC
TRBV5-6	-	-	TRBJ2-4	CASSLVSKNIQYF	TGTGCCAGCAGCTTGGTCAGCAAAAACATTCAGTACTTC
TRBV5-5	-	-	TRBJ1-1	CASSVVPELEAFF	TGTGCCAGCAGCGTGGTCCCCGAACTTGAAGCTTTCTTT
TRBV7-8	-	-	TRBJ1-1	CASVRNTEAFF	TGTGCCAGCGTTCGTAACACTGAAGCTTTCTTT
TRBV5-1	-	-	TRBJ1-2	CASSFQGGGYTF	TGCGCCAGCAGCTTTCAGGGAGGCGGCTACACCTTC
TRBV29-1	-	-	TRBJ1-2	CSVEGDGGSGYTF	TGCAGCGTTGAAGGGGACGGAGGGAGCGGCTACACCTTC
TRBV5-4	-	-	TRBJ1-2	CASSLRQGGGYGYTF	TGTGCCAGCAGCTTGAGACAAGGGGGAGGCTATGGCTACACCTTC
TRBV6-4	-	-	TRBJ2-2	CASKEDSNTGELFF	TGTGCCAGCAAGGAGGACTCGAACACCGGGGAGCTGTTTTTT
TRBV19	-	-	TRBJ2-1	CASSIGSYNEQFF	TGTGCCAGTAGTATCGGTAGCTACAATGAGCAGTTCTTC
TRBV18	-	-	TRBJ1-2	CASSPGGTNYGYTF	TGTGCCAGCTCACCTGGGGGTACAAACTATGGCTACACCTTC
TRBV28	TRBD1	-	TRBJ1-1	CASSPWDSSTEAFF	TGTGCCAGCAGTCCTTGGGACAGTTCCACTGAAGCTTTCTTT
TRBV2	-	-	TRBJ1-5	CASSTGQRSNQPQHF	TGTGCCAGCAGTACTGGACAGAGAAGCAATCAGCCCCAGCATTTT
TRBV25-1	-	-	TRBJ2-1	CASSEGVFGNEQFF	TGTGCCAGCAGTGAGGGCGTTTTCGGGAATGAGCAGTTCTTC
TRBV24-1	-	few	TRBJ2-7	CATSDVTESYEQYF	TGTGCCACCAGTGATGTGACAGAATCCTACGAGCAGTACTTC
TRBV29-1	TRBD1	few	TRBJ1-2	CSVDSGQGLANYGYTF	TGCAGCGTTGATTCGGGACAGGGGTTAGCGAACTATGGCTACACCTTC
TRBV7-8	TRBD1	few	TRBJ2-7	CASSPDRDRPLEQYF	TGTGCCAGCAGCCCCGACCGGGACAGGCCACTCGAGCAGTACTTC
TRBV5-6	TRBD1	-	TRBJ2-2	CASSLGDRETGELFF	TGTGCCAGCAGCTTAGGGGACAGGGAAACCGGGGAGCTGTTTTTT
TRBV27	-	-	TRBJ2-7	CASNPNRGIGEQYF	TGTGCCAGCAACCCTAATCGGGGTATAGGCGAGCAGTACTTC
TRBV11-3	-	-	TRBJ1-6	CASSLAGNSPLHF	TGTGCCAGCAGCTTAGCTGGTAATTCACCCCTCCACTTT